The table lists the clone carrying this T cell receptor (beta chain) with a few counts. Its antigen is currently unknown. Described time point: patch test 1, 2 weeks after DPC sensitization. Treatment reported: therapeutic diphenylcyclopropenone sensitization with weekly scalp DPC. MiXCR was run by TCRdb on the RACE reads, yielding one entry per CDR3 protein. The data contain some 94,000 distinct CDR3 sequences, around an eighth of them singletons. This CDR3 comprises 13 residues. Trimming cost V 0 bases and J 5 bases, with 7 bases left between them. Germline CDR1 reads SGHTA; CDR2 reads FQGTGA. This sample is part of a study of human T cells and chemical hapten exposure. Study details: Scalp application of diphenylcyclopropenone was performed weekly in patients across the entire roughly 23-week study. Per-sample TCR yield variability stemmed mainly from small pooled library volume differences. Study observations and caveats: In the PT1 data, expanded TCR counts showed a positive correlation with patch test score. Controls formed significantly fewer large CDR3 similarity clusters than expanded TCRs did.

The clonotype comes from a woman in her thirties or forties with alopecia areata. Some clones in this sample may be carry-over from other donors' samples. V usage is TRBV7-3 and J usage is TRBJ1-1; the D is unclear. This sample comprised whole blood, obtained in connection with sensitization to the hapten diphenylcyclopropenone (DPC). The CDR3, as DNA: TGTGCCAGCAGCTTAACCCCGGGGACTGAAGCTTTCTTT. Translated: CASSLTPGTEAFF.